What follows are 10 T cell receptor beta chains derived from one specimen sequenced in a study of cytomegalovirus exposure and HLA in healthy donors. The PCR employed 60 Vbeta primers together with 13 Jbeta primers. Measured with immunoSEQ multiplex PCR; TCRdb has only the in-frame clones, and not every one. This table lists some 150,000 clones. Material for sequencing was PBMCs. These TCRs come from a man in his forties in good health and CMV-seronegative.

The CDR3 DNA reads TGTGCCAGCAGCCCTGGGACTAGCGGGGGGTACCAAGAGACCCAGTACTTC. Translating it yields CASSPGTSGGYQETQYF. This chain connects TRBV5-6 to TRBJ2-5, with 15 bases identical to TRBD2. This CDR3 is 17 amino acids long. V lost 4 bases to trimming and J lost 0 bases; unmatched junction nucleotides: 4. Germline V gene sequence: CDR1 SGHDT, CDR2 YYEEEE.

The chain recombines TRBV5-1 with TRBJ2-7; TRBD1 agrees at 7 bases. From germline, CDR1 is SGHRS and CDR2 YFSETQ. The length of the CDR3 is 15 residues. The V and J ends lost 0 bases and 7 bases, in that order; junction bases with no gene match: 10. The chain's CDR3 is CASSLALGTAGEQYF. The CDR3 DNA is TGCGCCAGCAGCTTGGCCTTGGGGACAGCTGGAGAGCAGTACTTC.

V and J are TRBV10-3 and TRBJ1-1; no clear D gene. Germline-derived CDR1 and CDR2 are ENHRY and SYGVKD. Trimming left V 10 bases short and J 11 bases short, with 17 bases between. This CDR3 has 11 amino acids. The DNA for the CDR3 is TGTGCCACCGAGGAGGGAGAGGAGGCTTTCTTT. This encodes CATEEGEEAFF.

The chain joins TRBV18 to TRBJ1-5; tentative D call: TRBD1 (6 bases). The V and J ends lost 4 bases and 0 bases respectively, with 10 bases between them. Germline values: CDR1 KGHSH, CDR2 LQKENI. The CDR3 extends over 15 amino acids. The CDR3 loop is CASSLSTGSNQPQHF. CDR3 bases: TGTGCCAGCTCACTGTCGACAGGTAGCAATCAGCCCCAGCATTTT.

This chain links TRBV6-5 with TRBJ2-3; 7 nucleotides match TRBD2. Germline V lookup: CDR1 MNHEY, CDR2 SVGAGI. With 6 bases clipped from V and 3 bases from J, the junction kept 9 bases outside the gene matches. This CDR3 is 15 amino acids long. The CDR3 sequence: CASSPSGGSTDTQYF. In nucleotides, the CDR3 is TGTGCCAGCAGCCCCTCTGGCGGGAGTACAGATACGCAGTATTTT.

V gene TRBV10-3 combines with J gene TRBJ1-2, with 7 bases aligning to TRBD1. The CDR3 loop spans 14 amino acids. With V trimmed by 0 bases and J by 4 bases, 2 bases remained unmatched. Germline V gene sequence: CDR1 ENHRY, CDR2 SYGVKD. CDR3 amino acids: CAISESYRGYGYTF. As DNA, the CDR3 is TGTGCCATCAGTGAGTCGTACAGGGGCTATGGCTACACCTTC.

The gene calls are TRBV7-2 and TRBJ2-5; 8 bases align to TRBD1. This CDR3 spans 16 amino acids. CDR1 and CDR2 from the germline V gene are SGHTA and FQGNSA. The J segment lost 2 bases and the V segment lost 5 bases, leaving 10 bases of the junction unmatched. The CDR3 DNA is TGTGCCAGCAGCATCCGGCTAGGACAGGGTCAAGAGACCCAGTACTTC. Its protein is CASSIRLGQGQETQYF.

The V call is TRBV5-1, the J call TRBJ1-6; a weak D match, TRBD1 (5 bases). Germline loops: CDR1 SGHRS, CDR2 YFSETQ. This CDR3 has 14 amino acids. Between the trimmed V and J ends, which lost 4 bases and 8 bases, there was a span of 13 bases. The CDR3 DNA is TGCGCCAGCAGCCCCGACAGATGGGATTCACCCCTCCACTTT. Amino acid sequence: CASSPDRWDSPLHF.

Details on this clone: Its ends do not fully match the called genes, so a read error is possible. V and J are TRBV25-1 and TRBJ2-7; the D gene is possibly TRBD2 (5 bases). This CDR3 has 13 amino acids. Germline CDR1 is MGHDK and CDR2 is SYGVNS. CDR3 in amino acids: CASSEFRGNFMDF. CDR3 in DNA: TGTGCCAGCAGTGAATTTAGAGGGAACTTTATGGACTTC.

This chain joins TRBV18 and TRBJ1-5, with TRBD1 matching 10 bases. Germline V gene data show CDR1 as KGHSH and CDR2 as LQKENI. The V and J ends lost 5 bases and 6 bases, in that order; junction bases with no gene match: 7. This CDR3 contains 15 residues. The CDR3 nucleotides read TGTGCCAGCTCAGCGACAGGGGGCGCGGGTCAGCCCCAGCATTTT. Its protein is CASSATGGAGQPQHF.